Presented here are 19 T cell receptor beta chains from one specimen sequenced in a study of long-term antiretroviral therapy in people with HIV. Sequencing relied on immunoSEQ assay v3.0, run at survey level. The method was immunoSEQ multiplex PCR; TCRdb's version includes in-frame clones alone and lacks a portion of them. The sample yields about 27,000 clones, around four fifths seen once. The input for sequencing was unsorted PBMCs, taken 2.9 years after starting antiretroviral therapy. These receptors all stem from a man aged 50 or older with HIV.

The chain links TRBV27 to TRBJ1-2; D remains unclear. V lost 5 bases, J lost 8 bases, and 12 bases lay in between. The CDR3 totals 12 residues. Per germline, CDR1 MNHEY and CDR2 SMNVEV (reference sequence). The CDR3 DNA follows: TGTGCCAGCAGTCCCAGGTACGGCGGCTACACCTTC. Its translation is CASSPRYGGYTF.

V usage is TRBV28 and J usage is TRBJ1-5, with TRBD1 matching 7 bases. Germline CDR1 MDHEN, CDR2 SYDVKM. The CDR3 runs to 15 residues. V shed 7 bases, J shed 0 bases, and the junction held 6 bases outside the gene matches. CDR3 residues: CASTQGGDSNQPQHF. In DNA, the CDR3 is TGTGCCAGCACCCAGGGGGGGGATAGCAATCAGCCCCAGCATTTT.

The CDR3 spells CSVDGAQDRDGYTF. CDR3 sequence (DNA): TGCAGCGTTGATGGGGCGCAGGACAGGGATGGCTACACCTTC. V and J are TRBV29-1 and TRBJ1-2, with 8 bases aligning to TRBD1. There are 14 residues in the CDR3. J lost 6 bases, V lost 3 bases, and 9 bases had no gene match. The germline V gene encodes CDR1 SQVTM and CDR2 ANQGSEA.

The chain couples TRBV7-2 to TRBJ1-4; a weak D match, TRBD1 (6 bases). Germline values: CDR1 SGHTA, CDR2 FQGNSA. The CDR3 totals 16 residues. Trimming removed 4 bases from V and 2 bases from J, with 14 bases in between. The CDR3 loop reads CASSSRGGGTNEKLFF. The CDR3 DNA reads TGTGCCAGCAGCTCCAGGGGAGGAGGGACTAATGAAAAACTGTTTTTT.

The rearrangement joins TRBV7-2 to TRBJ1-1; tentatively, D is TRBD1 (5 bases). Trimming pared 2 bases from V and 5 bases from J, leaving 15 bases between. Germline loops: CDR1 SGHTA, CDR2 FQGNSA. This CDR3 is built from 15 residues. The CDR3 region is CASSLMDGRETEAFF. CDR3 coding DNA: TGTGCCAGCAGCTTAATGGATGGCAGGGAGACTGAAGCTTTCTTT.

The V gene is TRBV29-1, the J gene TRBJ2-3; D is uncertain. V lost 7 bases and J 6 bases, leaving 11 bases between the germline ends. CDR1 and CDR2 (germline): SQVTM, ANQGSEA. CDR3 length: 11 residues. The CDR3 loop reads CSARHMDTQYF. In DNA, the CDR3 is TGCAGCGCCCGTCATATGGATACGCAGTATTTT.

This clone was seen just once. V is TRBV11-2 and J is TRBJ1-3, with 7 bases lining up with TRBD1. V lost 1 base and J lost 2; bases outside the gene matches: 2. Germline V gene lookup returns CDR1 SGHAT and CDR2 FQNNGV. The CDR3 consists of 15 residues. The CDR3 DNA follows: TGTGCCAGCAGCTTAGGAGGGGGCGCTGGAAACACCATATATTTT. Translation gives CASSLGGGAGNTIYF.

V gene TRBV29-1 combines with J gene TRBJ1-5; 9 bases fit TRBD1. The J segment lost 7 bases and the V segment lost 4 bases, leaving 11 bases of the junction unmatched. Germline V gene lookup returns CDR1 SQVTM and CDR2 ANQGSEA. CDR3 length equals 15 residues. CDR3 amino acids: CSVAVEGTGLQPQHF. The CDR3 DNA is TGCAGCGTTGCGGTGGAAGGGACAGGGTTGCAGCCCCAGCATTTT.

The table lists this clone with a count of one. The chain employs TRBV14 and TRBJ2-5, with TRBD2 matching over 15 bases. The CDR3 has 19 amino acids. Germline values: CDR1 SGHDN, CDR2 FVKESK. The J segment lost 0 bases and the V segment lost 0 bases, leaving 5 bases of the junction unmatched. CDR3 DNA sequence: TGTGCCAGCAGCCAAGAAGGACTAGCGGGGGGGAAGTACCAAGAGACCCAGTACTTC. Its protein product is CASSQEGLAGGKYQETQYF.

The CDR3 coding sequence is TGTGCCATCAGTGACACCCGCACAGATACGCAGTATTTT. Its translation: CAISDTRTDTQYF. The genes are TRBV10-3 and TRBJ2-3; no clear D gene. V was trimmed by 3 bases and J by 1 base, leaving 5 bases between them. The CDR3 is 13 residues long. Germline V gives CDR1 ENHRY, CDR2 SYGVKD.

The chain employs TRBV28 and TRBJ2-2; D unresolved. CDR1 and CDR2 from the germline V gene are MDHEN and SYDVKM. V was trimmed by 2 bases and J by 3 bases, leaving 10 bases between them. This CDR3 comprises 15 residues. CDR3 DNA sequence: TGTGCCAGCAGTTTAACAGTGTTATACACCGGGGAGCTGTTTTTT. It yields the protein CASSLTVLYTGELFF. The full variable domain, in which reference TRBV28 and TRBJ2-2 provide the parts outside the CDR3, is DVKVTQSSRYLVKRTGEKVFLECVQDMDHENMFWYRQDPGLGLRLIYFSYDVKMKEKGDIPEGYSVSREKKERFSLILESASTNQTSMYLCASSLTVLYTGELFFGEGSRLTVL.

This clone has a handful of counts. The chain recombines TRBV4-1 with TRBJ1-6; TRBD1 matches at 7 bases. The junction had 6 bases not matched to a gene; V was cut back by 4 bases and J by 9 bases. The CDR3 has 14 residues. The germline CDR1 and CDR2 sequences are MGHRA and YSYEKL. CDR3 amino acids: CASSLRGDSSPLHF. CDR3 nucleotides: TGCGCCAGCAGCCTCAGGGGGGACAGTTCACCCCTCCACTTT.

The chain has TRBV28 and TRBJ1-5; no firm D call. This CDR3 has 12 amino acids. The germline V gene encodes CDR1 MDHEN and CDR2 SYDVKM. The V end lost 5 bases, the J end lost 5 bases, and 7 bases lay between the germline ends. Written as DNA, the CDR3 is TGTGCCAGCAGTGCACAGCATCAGCCCCAGCATTTT. The encoded protein is CASSAQHQPQHF.

The rearrangement uses TRBV28 and TRBJ1-1; D is possibly TRBD1 (5 bases). V was pared by 1 base and J by 3 bases, with 15 bases between. The germline V gene encodes CDR1 MDHEN and CDR2 SYDVKM. This CDR3 has 16 amino acids. DNA of the CDR3: TGTGCCAGCAGTTTATTCGGTCAGGGTAGGGACACTGAAGCTTTCTTT. Residues: CASSLFGQGRDTEAFF.

The chain's CDR3 is CASTLGTENTEAFF. CDR3 DNA sequence: TGTGCCAGCACCCTAGGGACAGAGAACACTGAAGCTTTCTTT. This chain links TRBV6-5 with TRBJ1-1; TRBD1 matches 7 bases. The J segment lost 1 base and the V segment lost 7 bases, leaving 6 bases of the junction unmatched. In germline, CDR1 is MNHEY, CDR2 SVGAGI. There are 14 residues in the CDR3.

The V gene is TRBV7-9, the J gene TRBJ2-2; 8 bases match TRBD2. CDR3 size: 15 residues. The V and J ends lost 5 bases and 3 bases, in that order; junction bases with no gene match: 5. Germline values: CDR1 SEHNR, CDR2 FQNEAQ (reference sequence). The CDR3, as DNA: TGTGCCAGCAGCATCGGCGGGGGGTACACCGGGGAGCTGTTTTTT. Its protein product is CASSIGGGYTGELFF.

The chain couples TRBV19 to TRBJ2-2; TRBD2 aligns across 9 bases. Losses at the gene ends were 5 bases for V and 5 bases for J; bases not matched to a gene: 15. From germline, CDR1 is LNHDA and CDR2 SQIVND (reference sequence). This CDR3 has 18 amino acids. Written as DNA, the CDR3 is TGTGCCAGTAGTCCCCGGGACCTTAGCGGGGGAGGGACCGGGGAGCTGTTTTTT. Its translation: CASSPRDLSGGGTGELFF.

The J gene is TRBJ1-2, the V gene TRBV6-5, with TRBD1 identical over 9 bases. The trim removed 2 bases at V and 2 bases at J, leaving 0 bases unmatched. Germline CDR1 MNHEY, CDR2 SVGAGI. This CDR3 spans 14 amino acids. CDR3 loop: CASSYGTGNYGYTF. The CDR3 nucleotides are TGTGCCAGCAGTTACGGGACAGGGAACTATGGCTACACCTTC.

The J gene is TRBJ2-7, the V gene TRBV7-3; 8 bases are a match to TRBD2. This CDR3 contains 14 residues. Trimming took 2 bases from V and 7 from J; bases not matched to a gene: 7. Germline CDR1 is SGHTA and CDR2 is FQGTGA. CDR3 in amino acids: CASSLLGAGGEQYF. The CDR3 DNA follows: TGTGCCAGCAGCTTATTAGGGGCGGGGGGAGAGCAGTACTTC.